This section outlines one TCR beta chain sequence together with its context. Its matching antigen is unknown. These data are taken from a study of shared clonotypes between healthy human individuals. About the research overall: A donor's plate count was three for CD4 naive and three for CD4 memory; CD8 naive had two and CD8 memory one.

The germline CDR1 and CDR2 sequences are MGHDK and SYGVNS. Trimming left V 7 bases short and J 6 bases short, with 12 bases between. The CDR3 is 12 amino acids. TCRdb keeps only in-frame clones here, not all; method: immunoSEQ multiplex PCR. Among 1.5 million to 2.5 million clones listed, about 95% were seen once. Terminally differentiated effector memory CD45RA+ cells were left out of the naive CD8 fraction, which was CD45RO-negative and positively selected for CCR7. Study outcomes and limitations: Around 5% of naive CD4 clonotypes were common to four donors. Memory subsets generally showed lower estimated richness than naive subsets. Clonotypes shared by all four sorted-subset donors had higher generation probabilities than non-shared clonotypes.

The chain uses TRBV25-1 and TRBJ1-2; D unresolved. This receptor was obtained from a young man in good health. The sequenced sample was naive CD8+ T cells sorted from blood. CDR3 amino acids: CASKPRAHGYTF. CDR3 in DNA: TGTGCCAGCAAGCCCCGGGCTCATGGCTACACCTTC.